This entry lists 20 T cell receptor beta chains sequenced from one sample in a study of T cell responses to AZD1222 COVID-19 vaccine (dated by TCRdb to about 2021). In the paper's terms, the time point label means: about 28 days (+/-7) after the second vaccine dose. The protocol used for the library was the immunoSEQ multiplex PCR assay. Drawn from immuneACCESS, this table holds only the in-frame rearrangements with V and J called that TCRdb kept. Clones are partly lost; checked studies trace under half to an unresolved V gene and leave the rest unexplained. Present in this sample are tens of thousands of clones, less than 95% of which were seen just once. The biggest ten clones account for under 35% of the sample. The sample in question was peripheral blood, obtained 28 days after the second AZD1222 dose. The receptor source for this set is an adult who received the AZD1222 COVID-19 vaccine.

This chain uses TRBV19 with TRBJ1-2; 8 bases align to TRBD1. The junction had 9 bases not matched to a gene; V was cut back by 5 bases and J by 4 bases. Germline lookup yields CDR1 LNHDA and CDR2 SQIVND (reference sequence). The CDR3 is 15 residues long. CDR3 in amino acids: CASSARAGTGYGYTF. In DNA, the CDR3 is TGTGCCAGTAGTGCAAGAGCCGGGACAGGCTATGGCTACACCTTC.

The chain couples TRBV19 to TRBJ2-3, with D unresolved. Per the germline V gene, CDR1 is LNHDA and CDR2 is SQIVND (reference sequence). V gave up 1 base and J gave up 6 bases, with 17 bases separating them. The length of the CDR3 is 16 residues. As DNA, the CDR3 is TGTGCCAGTAGTATAGCCCTACGGGTGCAGGCCGATACGCAGTATTTT. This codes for CASSIALRVQADTQYF. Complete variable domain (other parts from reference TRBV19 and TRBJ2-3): DGGITQSPKYLFRKEGQNVTLSCEQNLNHDAMYWYRQDPGQGLRLIYYSQIVNDFQKGDIAEGYSVSREKKESFPLTVTSAQKNPTAFYLCASSIALRVQADTQYFGPGTRLTVL.

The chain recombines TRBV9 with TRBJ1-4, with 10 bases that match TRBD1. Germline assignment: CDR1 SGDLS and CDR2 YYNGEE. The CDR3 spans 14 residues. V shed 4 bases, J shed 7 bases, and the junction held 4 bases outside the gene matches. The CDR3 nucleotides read TGTGCCAGCAGCAGACAGGGGGCATCTGAAAAACTGTTTTTT. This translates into CASSRQGASEKLFF.

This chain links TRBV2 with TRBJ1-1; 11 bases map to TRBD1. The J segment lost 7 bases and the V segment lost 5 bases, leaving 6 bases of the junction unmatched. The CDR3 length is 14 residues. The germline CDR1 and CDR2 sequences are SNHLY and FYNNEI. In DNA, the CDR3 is TGTGCCAGCAGTTCCGGGACAGGGGGGGATGAAGCTTTCTTT. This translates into CASSSGTGGDEAFF.

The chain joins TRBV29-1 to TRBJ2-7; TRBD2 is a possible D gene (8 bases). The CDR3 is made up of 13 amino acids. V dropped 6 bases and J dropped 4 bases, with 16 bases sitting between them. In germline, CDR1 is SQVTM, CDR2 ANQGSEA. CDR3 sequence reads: CSVGRGLEYEQYF. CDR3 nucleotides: TGCAGCGTCGGGAGGGGGCTCGAGTACGAGCAGTACTTC.

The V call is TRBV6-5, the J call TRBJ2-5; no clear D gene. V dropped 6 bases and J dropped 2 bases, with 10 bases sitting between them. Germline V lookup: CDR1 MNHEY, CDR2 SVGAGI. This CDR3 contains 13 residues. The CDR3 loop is CASRLGRQETQYF. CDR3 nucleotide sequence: TGTGCCAGCAGGTTAGGCAGACAAGAGACCCAGTACTTC.

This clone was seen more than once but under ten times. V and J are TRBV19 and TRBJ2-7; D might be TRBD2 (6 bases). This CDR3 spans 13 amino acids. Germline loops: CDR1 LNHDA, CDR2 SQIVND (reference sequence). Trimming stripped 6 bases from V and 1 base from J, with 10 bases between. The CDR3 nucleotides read TGTGCCAGTAGCCCGGGACTGTCCTACGAGCAGTACTTC. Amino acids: CASSPGLSYEQYF.

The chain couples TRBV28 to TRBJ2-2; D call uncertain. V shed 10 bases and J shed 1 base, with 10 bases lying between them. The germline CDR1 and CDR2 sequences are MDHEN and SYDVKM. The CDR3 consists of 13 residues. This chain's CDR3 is CATLLGNTGELFF. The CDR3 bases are TGTGCCACCCTACTTGGGAACACCGGGGAGCTGTTTTTT.

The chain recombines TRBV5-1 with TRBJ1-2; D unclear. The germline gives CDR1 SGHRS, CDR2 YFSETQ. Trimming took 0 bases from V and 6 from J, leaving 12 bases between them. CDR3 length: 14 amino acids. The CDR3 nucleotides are TGCGCCAGCAGCTTGGCTGGCTACGGGGATGGCTACACCTTC. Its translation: CASSLAGYGDGYTF.

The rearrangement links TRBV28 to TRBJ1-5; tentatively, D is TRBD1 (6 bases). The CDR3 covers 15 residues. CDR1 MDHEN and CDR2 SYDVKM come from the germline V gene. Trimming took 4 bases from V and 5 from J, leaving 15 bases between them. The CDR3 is CASSSRTADHQPQHF. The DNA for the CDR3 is TGTGCCAGCAGTTCTCGGACAGCGGACCATCAGCCCCAGCATTTT.

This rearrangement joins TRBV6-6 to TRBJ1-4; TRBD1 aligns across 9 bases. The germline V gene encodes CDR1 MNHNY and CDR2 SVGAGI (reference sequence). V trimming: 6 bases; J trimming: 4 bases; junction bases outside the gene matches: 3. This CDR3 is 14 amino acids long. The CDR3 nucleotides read TGTGCCAGCAGACTGGGACAGGGTAATGAAAAACTGTTTTTT. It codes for CASRLGQGNEKLFF.

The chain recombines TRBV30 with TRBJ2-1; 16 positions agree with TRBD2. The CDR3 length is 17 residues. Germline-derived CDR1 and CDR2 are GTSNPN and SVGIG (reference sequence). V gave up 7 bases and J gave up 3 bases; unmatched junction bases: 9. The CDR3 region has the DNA TGTGCCTTATCCGGGACTAGCGGGAGGGCCAGCTACAATGAGCAGTTCTTC. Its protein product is CALSGTSGRASYNEQFF.

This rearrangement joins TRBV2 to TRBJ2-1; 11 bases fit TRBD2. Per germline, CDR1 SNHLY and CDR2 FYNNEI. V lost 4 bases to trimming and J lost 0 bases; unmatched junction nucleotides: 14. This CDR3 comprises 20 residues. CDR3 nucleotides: TGTGCCAGCAGTGGACCCCCCCGTAGCGGGAGGGAGAGCTCCTACAATGAGCAGTTCTTC. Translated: CASSGPPRSGRESSYNEQFF.

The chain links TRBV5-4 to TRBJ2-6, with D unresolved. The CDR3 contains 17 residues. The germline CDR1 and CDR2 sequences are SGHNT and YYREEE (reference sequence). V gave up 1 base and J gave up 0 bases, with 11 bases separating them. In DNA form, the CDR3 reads TGTGCCAGCAGCTTGCTTGACTCCAACTCTGGGGCCAACGTCCTGACTTTC. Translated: CASSLLDSNSGANVLTF.

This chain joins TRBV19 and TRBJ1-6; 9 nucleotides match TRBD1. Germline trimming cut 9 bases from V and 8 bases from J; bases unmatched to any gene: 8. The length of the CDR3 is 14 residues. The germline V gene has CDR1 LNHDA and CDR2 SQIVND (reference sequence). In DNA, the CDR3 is TGTGCCAGCGACCCGGGACAGGGCCATTCACCCCTCCACTTT. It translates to CASDPGQGHSPLHF.

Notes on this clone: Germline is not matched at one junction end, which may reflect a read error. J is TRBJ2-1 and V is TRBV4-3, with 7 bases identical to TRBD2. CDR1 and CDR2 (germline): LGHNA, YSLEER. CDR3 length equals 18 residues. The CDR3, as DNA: TGCGCCAGCAACCAAGCGTGGGGCCCTAGCGGATCGTACAATGAGCAGTTCTTC. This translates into CASNQAWGPSGSYNEQFF.

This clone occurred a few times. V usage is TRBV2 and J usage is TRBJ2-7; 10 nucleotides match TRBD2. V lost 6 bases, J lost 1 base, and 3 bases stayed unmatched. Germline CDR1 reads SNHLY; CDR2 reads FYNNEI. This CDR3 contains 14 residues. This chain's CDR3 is CASRRTSGSYEQYF. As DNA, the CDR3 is TGTGCCAGCAGACGGACTAGCGGTTCCTACGAGCAGTACTTC.

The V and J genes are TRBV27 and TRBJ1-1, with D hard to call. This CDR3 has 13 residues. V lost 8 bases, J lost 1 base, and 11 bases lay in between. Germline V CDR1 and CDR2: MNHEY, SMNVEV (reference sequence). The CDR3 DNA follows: TGTGCCAGCCTCGGGTGGGCGAACACTGAAGCTTTCTTT. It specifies CASLGWANTEAFF.

For the CDR3, the DNA is TGTGCCAGCAGCCCGACTAGCCCAAACAATGAGCAGTTCTTC. It encodes CASSPTSPNNEQFF. The genes are TRBV3-1 (or the pseudogene TRBV3-2) and TRBJ2-1; 7 positions match TRBD2. CDR3 length equals 14 residues. The germline gives CDR1 LGHDT, CDR2 YNNKEL (reference sequence). Germline trimming cut 4 bases from V and 5 bases from J; bases unmatched to any gene: 5.

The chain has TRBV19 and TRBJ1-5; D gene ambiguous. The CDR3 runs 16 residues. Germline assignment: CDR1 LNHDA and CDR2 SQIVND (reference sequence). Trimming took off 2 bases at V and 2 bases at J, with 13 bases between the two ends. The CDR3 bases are TGTGCCAGTAGTATATTAGCGGGAGATGGCAATCAGCCCCAGCATTTT. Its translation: CASSILAGDGNQPQHF.